These T cell receptor beta chains were read from a single sample in a study of blood T cell repertoires in COVID-19. Libraries were prepared by immunoSEQ multiplex PCR; TCRdb keeps only in-frame clonotypes and omits some of them. In the table there are roughly 120,000 clones, approximately 84% of which are singletons. Sequenced sample: peripheral blood. These receptor sequences come from a man aged 65-85 years with active or convalescent COVID-19. CDR3s include the opening cysteine and the closing phenylalanine or tryptophan. The D gene is left open where the match is weak. Size values are once, few and many counts, or a class for expanded clones, and some rows have none.

clone_size: -; j_call: TRBJ1-3; v_call: TRBV4-1; d_call: -; cdr3_nt: TGCGCCAGCAGCCAAAAAGGGGAGGCTGGAAACACCATATATTTT; cdr3_aa: CASSQKGEAGNTIYF
clone_size: -; j_call: TRBJ2-7; v_call: TRBV11-3; d_call: TRBD2; cdr3_nt: TGTGCCAGCAGCTCTTCTAGCGGGGCCTACGAGCAGTACTTC; cdr3_aa: CASSSSSGAYEQYF
clone_size: -; j_call: TRBJ2-7; v_call: TRBV19; d_call: TRBD1; cdr3_nt: TGTGCCAGTAGTAGGGACAGTACTATCTCCTACGAGCAGTACTTC; cdr3_aa: CASSRDSTISYEQYF
clone_size: -; j_call: TRBJ2-2; v_call: TRBV2; d_call: -; cdr3_nt: TGTGCCAGCAGCCAATTCACCGGGGAGCTGTTTTTT; cdr3_aa: CASSQFTGELFF
clone_size: -; j_call: TRBJ1-1; v_call: TRBV28; d_call: -; cdr3_nt: TGTGCCAGCATTCTGAGAACAGGGAACAGTCTTCTCACTGAAGCTTTCTTT; cdr3_aa: CASILRTGNSLLTEAFF
clone_size: -; j_call: TRBJ1-1; v_call: TRBV11-2; d_call: TRBD1; cdr3_nt: TGTGCCAGCAGCTTAGAATTCGGGACAGGGGGCCGCACTGAAGCTTTCTTT; cdr3_aa: CASSLEFGTGGRTEAFF
clone_size: -; j_call: TRBJ2-2; v_call: TRBV28; d_call: TRBD2; cdr3_nt: TGTGCCAGCAGTTTATCTAGCGGGAGGGGGGACACCGGGGAGCTGTTTTTT; cdr3_aa: CASSLSSGRGDTGELFF
clone_size: -; j_call: TRBJ2-7; v_call: TRBV11-2; d_call: TRBD2; cdr3_nt: TGTGCCAGCAGCCAATCGACTAGCGGGAGCGACGAGCAGTACTTC; cdr3_aa: CASSQSTSGSDEQYF
clone_size: -; j_call: TRBJ2-4; v_call: TRBV7-2; d_call: TRBD2; cdr3_nt: TGTGCCAGCAGCTTAGAGGGGACTAGCGGGAGCAGGGGCATTCAGTACTTC; cdr3_aa: CASSLEGTSGSRGIQYF
clone_size: -; j_call: TRBJ1-1; v_call: TRBV9; d_call: TRBD1; cdr3_nt: TGTGCCAGCAGCGTCAGCCCAACAGGGGGGAACACTGAAGCTTTCTTT; cdr3_aa: CASSVSPTGGNTEAFF
clone_size: -; j_call: TRBJ1-3; v_call: TRBV9; d_call: -; cdr3_nt: TGTGCCAGCAGCGTGCAGGGGTTAAGTGGAAACACCATATATTTT; cdr3_aa: CASSVQGLSGNTIYF
clone_size: -; j_call: TRBJ1-2; v_call: TRBV10-3; d_call: -; cdr3_nt: TGTGCCATCAGTGTAGGAGGATATGGCTACACCTTC; cdr3_aa: CAISVGGYGYTF
clone_size: -; j_call: TRBJ2-5; v_call: TRBV10-2; d_call: -; cdr3_nt: TGCGCCAGCACCCCACAGGGCCAAGAGACCCAGTACTTC; cdr3_aa: CASTPQGQETQYF
clone_size: -; j_call: TRBJ2-5; v_call: TRBV18; d_call: -; cdr3_nt: TGTGCCAGCTCACCCCAGGGCTCACGGTACCAAGAGACCCAGTACTTC; cdr3_aa: CASSPQGSRYQETQYF
clone_size: -; j_call: TRBJ1-5; v_call: TRBV27; d_call: -; cdr3_nt: TGTGCCAGCAGTTTAGGGCAGGCCAGCAATCAGCCCCAGCATTTT; cdr3_aa: CASSLGQASNQPQHF
clone_size: few; j_call: TRBJ1-5; v_call: TRBV7-8; d_call: TRBD1; cdr3_nt: TGTGCCAGCAGCTTACGGAGGACAGGTGGGCCGAATAGCAATCAGCCCCAGCATTTT; cdr3_aa: CASSLRRTGGPNSNQPQHF
clone_size: -; j_call: TRBJ2-1; v_call: TRBV7-8; d_call: -; cdr3_nt: TGTGCCAGCAGCCCCGAGCGCGAGCAGTTCTTC; cdr3_aa: CASSPEREQFF
clone_size: medium-sized; j_call: TRBJ2-3; v_call: TRBV19; d_call: -; cdr3_nt: TGTGCCAGTAGTATCCGAGGGGGGGCAGATACGCAGTATTTT; cdr3_aa: CASSIRGGADTQYF
clone_size: -; j_call: TRBJ2-1; v_call: TRBV29-1; d_call: -; cdr3_nt: TGCAGCGTTGTCTTGTGGGAGGGGGGGAATGAGCAGTTCTTC; cdr3_aa: CSVVLWEGGNEQFF
clone_size: -; j_call: TRBJ2-2; v_call: TRBV24-1; d_call: TRBD1; cdr3_nt: TGTGCCACCAGTTCGGGACAGTTCACCGGGGAGCTGTTTTTT; cdr3_aa: CATSSGQFTGELFF
clone_size: few; j_call: TRBJ1-6; v_call: TRBV5-6; d_call: TRBD1; cdr3_nt: TGTGCCAGCAGCCCGGGTCTGCAGGGGGGAATCTATAATTCACCCCTCCACTTT; cdr3_aa: CASSPGLQGGIYNSPLHF
clone_size: -; j_call: TRBJ2-5; v_call: TRBV10-3; d_call: TRBD2; cdr3_nt: TGTGCCATCAGTGAGTCCCGCGGGGGGGAGACCCAGTACTTC; cdr3_aa: CAISESRGGETQYF